What follows are 26 T cell receptor beta chains derived from one specimen sequenced in a study of shared clonotypes between healthy human individuals. Clones were read by immunoSEQ multiplex PCR, and TCRdb kept only the in-frame ones, dropping some. This sample has 550,000 to 850,000 clones, with just under 75% found just once. The sample taken for sequencing was memory CD4+ T cells sorted from blood. Sample subset: CD45RA-negative fraction. The receptor source for this set is a woman in her twenties or thirties in good health.

The chain combines TRBV2 with TRBJ2-3; D gene ambiguous. Trimming shortened V by 7 bases and J by 1 base, and 15 bases separated the two germline ends. Germline CDR1 SNHLY, CDR2 FYNNEI. The CDR3 consists of 15 residues. The chain's CDR3 is CASTTRVSGTDTQYF. The DNA of the CDR3 is TGTGCCAGCACCACTCGCGTATCGGGCACAGATACGCAGTATTTT.

This clone was seen a handful of times. The chain is built from TRBV5-8 and TRBJ1-1; TRBD1 might be the D (6 bases). V shed 0 bases and J shed 5 bases, with 20 bases lying between them. Germline V gives CDR1 SGHTS, CDR2 YDEGEE. The CDR3 extends over 17 amino acids. DNA for the CDR3: TGTGCCAGCAGCTTGGGGAAGACACAGGGAGTAGTAACTGAAGCTTTCTTT. Translating it yields CASSLGKTQGVVTEAFF.

The chain employs TRBV30 and TRBJ1-4, with D hard to call. Germline V gene sequence: CDR1 GTSNPN, CDR2 SVGIG (reference sequence). This CDR3 region has 15 residues. Trimming cost V 7 bases and J 5 bases, with 20 bases left between them. CDR3 DNA sequence: TGTGCCTTCACGGAGACTACTAAGAAAAATGAAAAACTGTTTTTT. Translation gives CAFTETTKKNEKLFF.

The chain combines TRBV6-5 with TRBJ1-2; 8 bases map to TRBD1. Germline values: CDR1 MNHEY, CDR2 SVGAGI. Trimming at V came to 0 bases and at J to 3 bases, leaving 3 bases not matched to a gene. The CDR3 consists of 15 residues. CDR3 loop: CASSYSGQVDYGYTF. Here the CDR3 DNA reads TGTGCCAGCAGTTACTCGGGACAGGTCGACTATGGCTACACCTTC.

This chain joins TRBV9 and TRBJ2-3; D is tentatively TRBD1 or TRBD2 (6 bases each). V lost 0 bases and J lost 0, with 14 bases in between. Germline CDR1 SGDLS, CDR2 YYNGEE. This CDR3 comprises 17 residues. In DNA form, the CDR3 reads TGTGCCAGCAGCGTAGAGGGGGGCCGGGCAAGCACAGATACGCAGTATTTT. Residues: CASSVEGGRASTDTQYF.

In its sample, this clone was seen once. The chain links TRBV7-3 to TRBJ1-1; perhaps TRBD1 as D (6 bases). The CDR3 is 13 amino acids. Germline V gives CDR1 SGHTA, CDR2 FQGTGA. V dropped 5 bases and J dropped 7 bases, with 14 bases sitting between them. CDR3 residues: CASSNRDTDEAFF. The CDR3 nucleotides read TGTGCCAGCAGCAACCGGGACACTGATGAAGCTTTCTTT.

The J gene is TRBJ2-3, the V gene TRBV14, with D perhaps matching TRBD1 or TRBD2 (5 bases each). V was shortened by 8 bases and J by 2 bases, with 14 bases between the two germline ends. CDR1 and CDR2 from the germline V gene are SGHDN and FVKESK. The CDR3 is 14 residues long. DNA for the CDR3: TGTGCCAGCGGAAGGGACGCCAACACAGATACGCAGTATTTT. Protein sequence: CASGRDANTDTQYF.

The sample holds one count of this clone. The V and J genes are TRBV11-2 and TRBJ2-1; 11 nucleotides match TRBD2. The ends lost 1 base at V and 15 bases at J; junction bases unmatched: 8. The CDR3 contains 14 residues. Germline CDR1 and CDR2: SGHAT and FQNNGV. The CDR3 loop reads CASSLGLAGGNRFF. Written as DNA, the CDR3 is TGTGCCAGCAGCTTAGGCCTAGCGGGAGGCAATCGGTTCTTC.

In its sample, this clone was seen a few times. The chain has TRBV5-1 and TRBJ2-7; 13 positions agree with TRBD2. Per germline, CDR1 SGHRS and CDR2 YFSETQ. J gave up 6 bases and V 4 bases, and 4 bases lay outside the gene matches. The CDR3 has 14 residues. CDR3: CASSQGTSGVEQYF. The CDR3 DNA is TGCGCCAGCAGCCAGGGGACTAGCGGGGTCGAGCAGTACTTC.

The chain employs TRBV5-1 and TRBJ2-1; D possibly corresponds to TRBD2 (6 bases). The CDR3 totals 15 residues. The V end lost 0 bases, the J end lost 7 bases, and 14 bases lay between the germline ends. Germline V CDR1 and CDR2: SGHRS, YFSETQ. The CDR3 spells CASSLVAGLLNEQFF. Written as DNA, the CDR3 is TGCGCCAGCAGCTTGGTAGCTGGACTACTGAATGAGCAGTTCTTC.

The chain employs TRBV29-1 and TRBJ1-5, with 11 bases aligning to TRBD1. CDR1 and CDR2 (germline): SQVTM, ANQGSEA. J gave up 2 bases and V 7 bases, and 7 bases lay outside the gene matches. The CDR3 length is 15 residues. In DNA form, the CDR3 reads TGCAGCGCGGAGGACAGGGGGCTGGGCAATCAGCCCCAGCATTTT. This translates into CSAEDRGLGNQPQHF.

This rearrangement joins TRBV9 to TRBJ2-1, with D possibly called TRBD1 or TRBD2 (6 bases each). The length of the CDR3 is 17 residues. V was clipped by 0 bases and J by 6 bases, with 19 bases between them. CDR1 is SGDLS and CDR2 is YYNGEE in the germline V gene. In nucleotides, the CDR3 is TGTGCCAGCAGCGTAGCCCAATTGATCAGGGGAGGCAATGAGCAGTTCTTC. The encoded protein is CASSVAQLIRGGNEQFF.

The J gene is TRBJ2-7, the V gene TRBV10-3; TRBD1 aligns across 7 bases. Germline lookup yields CDR1 ENHRY and CDR2 SYGVKD. Trimming removed 3 bases from V and 3 bases from J; junction bases left unmatched: 8. This CDR3 comprises 15 residues. The CDR3 sequence is CAISDQTRGSYEQYF. In DNA form, the CDR3 reads TGTGCCATCAGTGATCAAACCAGGGGGAGCTACGAGCAGTACTTC.

This chain links TRBV9 with TRBJ2-5, with D tentatively TRBD1 (5 bases). Germline V CDR1 and CDR2: SGDLS, YYNGEE. V lost 0 bases to trimming and J lost 5 bases, with 17 bases between them. The CDR3 consists of 16 residues. CDR3 in amino acids: CASSVAGRDAVETQYF. CDR3 nucleotides: TGTGCCAGCAGCGTAGCGGGCAGGGATGCGGTGGAGACCCAGTACTTC.

V gene TRBV10-1 combines with J gene TRBJ2-3, with D hard to call. Per the germline V gene, CDR1 is WNHNN and CDR2 is SYGVQD (reference sequence). The CDR3 consists of 15 residues. Trimming left V 0 bases short and J 5 bases short, with 12 bases between. CDR3 DNA: TGCGCCAGCAGTGAGTCGATGTTGTGGGGAGATACGCAGTATTTT. Translation: CASSESMLWGDTQYF.

The rearrangement links TRBV11-2 to TRBJ2-1; 10 bases align to TRBD2. From germline, CDR1 is SGHAT and CDR2 FQNNGV. This CDR3 spans 19 amino acids. The ends lost 5 bases at V and 4 bases at J; junction bases unmatched: 17. The CDR3 nucleotides are TGTGCCAGCAGCCCGGGGCGTGGACTAGCGGAGGGCGGGTACAATGAGCAGTTCTTC. As protein: CASSPGRGLAEGGYNEQFF.

The rearrangement uses TRBV7-2 and TRBJ2-7; 10 bases match TRBD2. V was pared by 2 bases and J by 6 bases, with 7 bases of the junction left unmatched. The CDR3 consists of 15 residues. Per germline, CDR1 SGHTA and CDR2 FQGNSA. Here the CDR3 reads CASSLSVLAGAEQYF. CDR3 coding DNA: TGTGCCAGCAGCTTATCGGTCCTAGCGGGAGCCGAGCAGTACTTC.

The genes are TRBV5-1 and TRBJ1-5, with a possible D match to TRBD1 (5 bases). This CDR3 region has 14 residues. Germline V gives CDR1 SGHRS, CDR2 YFSETQ. The V end was cut by 3 bases, the J end by 6 bases, with 13 bases between. Here the CDR3 reads CASSWDGIRQPQHF. The CDR3 DNA reads TGCGCCAGCAGCTGGGACGGTATTCGTCAGCCCCAGCATTTT.

V is TRBV18 and J is TRBJ2-4; D possibly corresponds to TRBD1 (6 bases). The CDR3 runs to 15 residues. V lost 4 bases, J lost 6 bases, and 16 bases lay in between. The germline gives CDR1 KGHSH, CDR2 LQKENI. CDR3: CASSRETGFGNIQYF. CDR3 bases: TGTGCCAGCTCACGAGAAACAGGGTTCGGAAACATTCAGTACTTC. Filled out from reference TRBV18 and TRBJ2-4, the complete variable domain reads NAGVMQNPRHLVRRRGQEARLRCSPMKGHSHVYWYRQLPEEGLKFMVYLQKENIIDESGMPKERFSAEFPKEGPSILRIQQVVRGDSAAYFCASSRETGFGNIQYFGAGTRLSVL.

The CDR3, as DNA: TGCGCCAGCAGCTCGCCTTCTGGGCAGGGCTACACCTTC. This sequence encodes CASSSPSGQGYTF. J is TRBJ1-2 and V is TRBV5-1; no clear D gene. The CDR3 totals 13 residues. Germline V gene data show CDR1 as SGHRS and CDR2 as YFSETQ. The germline V and J ends were trimmed by 3 bases and 8 bases, with 14 bases remaining between them. Complete variable domain (other parts from reference TRBV5-1 and TRBJ1-2): KAGVTQTPRYLIKTRGQQVTLSCSPISGHRSVSWYQQTPGQGLQFLFEYFSETQRNKGNFPGRFSGRQFSNSRSEMNVSTLELGDSALYLCASSSPSGQGYTFGSGTRLTVV.

This clone appeared a few times. The chain employs TRBV20-1 and TRBJ1-2; 8 bases fit TRBD1. The CDR3 has 11 amino acids. Germline CDR1 reads DFQATT; CDR2 reads SNEGSKA (reference sequence). CDR3 nucleotide sequence: TGCAGCGCGGGACAGGAGTATGGCTACACCTTC. Translating gives CSAGQEYGYTF.

Written as DNA, the CDR3 is TGCGCCAGCAGCTTGGGCCCGGGGCAGAATTCACCCCTCCACTTT. This gives the protein CASSLGPGQNSPLHF. This chain joins TRBV5-1 and TRBJ1-6; possible D gene TRBD1, 5 bases. Germline V gives CDR1 SGHRS, CDR2 YFSETQ. V was pared by 0 bases and J by 7 bases, with 11 bases between. The CDR3 is 15 amino acids. The variable domain in full, completed from reference TRBV5-1 and TRBJ1-6, reads KAGVTQTPRYLIKTRGQQVTLSCSPISGHRSVSWYQQTPGQGLQFLFEYFSETQRNKGNFPGRFSGRQFSNSRSEMNVSTLELGDSALYLCASSLGPGQNSPLHFGNGTRLTVT.

The rearrangement links TRBV5-1 to TRBJ2-4, with no clear D. Germline CDR1 SGHRS, CDR2 YFSETQ. The CDR3 is 14 amino acids. The ends were cut back, 4 bases at V and 8 bases at J, with 16 bases in the middle. CDR3 in amino acids: CASSLDGPVDIQYF. CDR3 nucleotide sequence: TGCGCCAGCAGCCTCGACGGACCTGTAGACATTCAGTACTTC. Together with reference TRBV5-1 and TRBJ2-4, the CDR3 gives the full variable domain: KAGVTQTPRYLIKTRGQQVTLSCSPISGHRSVSWYQQTPGQGLQFLFEYFSETQRNKGNFPGRFSGRQFSNSRSEMNVSTLELGDSALYLCASSLDGPVDIQYFGAGTRLSVL.

A single count supports this clone. The J gene is TRBJ2-3, the V gene TRBV11-1; perhaps D is TRBD1 or TRBD2 (5 bases each). This CDR3 is built from 14 residues. Germline CDR1 SGHAT, CDR2 FQDESV (reference sequence). V gave up 5 bases and J gave up 2 bases, with 11 bases separating them. CDR3 sequence: CASSRDRSTDTQYF. The CDR3 DNA follows: TGTGCCAGCAGCCGGGACCGCTCCACAGATACGCAGTATTTT.

This sequence joins TRBV25-1 and TRBJ1-4, with TRBD1 as a possible D gene (6 bases). V lost 1 base to trimming and J lost 8 bases, with 20 bases between them. Per germline, CDR1 MGHDK and CDR2 SYGVNS. CDR3 length equals 17 residues. CDR3 DNA: TGTGCCAGCAGTGAATTGGCGGGGGGCCTCGGGCGGGAAAAACTGTTTTTT. Its translation: CASSELAGGLGREKLFF.

The chain uses TRBV19 and TRBJ2-7, with 7 nucleotides matching TRBD1. The J segment lost 2 bases and the V segment lost 6 bases, leaving 7 bases of the junction unmatched. The CDR3 has 14 residues. Looked up from germline, CDR1 is LNHDA and CDR2 is SQIVND (reference sequence). CDR3 loop: CASRPGTATYEQYF. The DNA of the CDR3 is TGTGCCAGTAGACCCGGGACAGCTACCTACGAGCAGTACTTC.